This paragraph reports one T cell receptor beta chain. Amplification targeted TCR beta CDR3 regions from RNA transcripts. HTBI primers were used for first-round RT-PCR of the TCR CDR3. One entry per CDR3 protein results from TCRdb running MiXCR on the multiplex PCR reads. The sample contains roughly 640,000 distinct CDR3 sequences, approximately 15% of which appear only once. The data originate from a study of T cells in Graves' hyperthyroidism and ophthalmopathy. The germline gives CDR1 LNHDA, CDR2 SQIVND (reference sequence). Trimming removed 4 bases from V and 3 bases from J; junction bases left unmatched: 14. CDR3 length: 18 amino acids.

The specimen was blood. The receptor's source is a middle-aged woman with Graves' ophthalmopathy. This rearrangement joins TRBV19 to TRBJ2-2; 7 bases are a match to TRBD1. The CDR3 coding sequence is TGTGCCAGTAGTACTAGCACAGGGGTTAGGATGCACACCGGGGAGCTGTTTTTT. Translating it yields CASSTSTGVRMHTGELFF.